The next 10 T cell receptor beta chains were all read from a single sample in a study of immune cell composition in non-small cell lung cancer. Only in-frame clones appear in the TCRdb table, and some are missing; sequencing was by immunoSEQ multiplex PCR. The table has under 2,500 clones, more than 65% seen once. Normal lung was sampled as far from the tumour as possible, at least 3 cm. Material for sequencing was non-adjacent lung tissue. All receptors derive from a human donor with non-small cell lung cancer.

V is TRBV5-6 and J is TRBJ2-7; D gene ambiguous. The V gene's germline CDR1 is SGHDT and CDR2 YYEEEE. Trimming removed 2 bases at V and 4 bases at J, with 10 bases between. This CDR3 has 13 residues. The DNA of the CDR3 is TGTGCCAGCAGCTTCGCGCCGGGTTACGAGCAGTACTTC. Amino acids: CASSFAPGYEQYF.

V is TRBV18 and J is TRBJ2-5; 9 positions match TRBD2. The CDR3 loop spans 17 amino acids. Germline V CDR1 and CDR2: KGHSH, LQKENI. The junction had 7 bases not matched to a gene; V was cut back by 0 bases and J by 2 bases. CDR3 nucleotide sequence: TGTGCCAGCTCACCACCGAGTTTCGCGGGGGGGCAAGAGACCCAGTACTTC. Translation gives CASSPPSFAGGQETQYF. The full variable domain, with the rest looked up from reference TRBV18 and TRBJ2-5, is NAGVMQNPRHLVRRRGQEARLRCSPMKGHSHVYWYRQLPEEGLKFMVYLQKENIIDESGMPKERFSAEFPKEGPSILRIQQVVRGDSAAYFCASSPPSFAGGQETQYFGPGTRLLVL.

The chain couples TRBV5-6 to TRBJ1-4; D call uncertain. The V end was cut by 0 bases, the J end by 7 bases, with 13 bases between. Per the germline V gene, CDR1 is SGHDT and CDR2 is YYEEEE. The CDR3 length is 15 residues. Written as DNA, the CDR3 is TGTGCCAGCAGCTTGGCCGGGGATCTAGGTGAAAAACTGTTTTTT. Protein sequence: CASSLAGDLGEKLFF.

This chain connects TRBV7-8 to TRBJ1-1, with D hard to call. V was pared by 1 base and J by 1 base, with 4 bases between. The germline CDR1 and CDR2 sequences are SGHVS and FQNEAQ. There are 13 residues in the CDR3. CDR3 sequence (DNA): TGTGCCAGCAGCTTAGACAGGAACACTGAAGCTTTCTTT. Translated: CASSLDRNTEAFF.

The gene calls are TRBV5-6 and TRBJ1-1, with D maybe TRBD1 (6 bases). The germline CDR1 and CDR2 sequences are SGHDT and YYEEEE. The CDR3 is 15 amino acids. Trimming cost V 5 bases and J 3 bases, with 17 bases left between them. The CDR3 nucleotides read TGTGCCAGCAGTTCCTCGGGACAAAGGGACACTGAAGCTTTCTTT. This codes for CASSSSGQRDTEAFF.

This chain joins TRBV9 and TRBJ2-2, with TRBD2 matching 13 bases. Germline V CDR1 and CDR2: SGDLS, YYNGEE. The CDR3 consists of 20 residues. After removal of 0 bases from V and 4 bases from J, the junction contained 12 bases not matched to a gene. The CDR3 protein is CASSVATWSGTSGVTGELFF. For the CDR3, the DNA is TGTGCCAGCAGCGTAGCTACTTGGAGTGGGACTAGCGGGGTCACCGGGGAGCTGTTTTTT.

The chain employs TRBV7-2 and TRBJ2-7, with D hard to call. Germline assignment: CDR1 SGHTA and CDR2 FQGNSA. The CDR3 contains 12 residues. V shed 2 bases and J shed 5 bases, with 7 bases lying between them. Written as DNA, the CDR3 is TGTGCCAGCAGCTTAAATCGTAACGAGCAGTACTTC. It codes for CASSLNRNEQYF.

J is TRBJ2-5 and V is TRBV5-1, with 11 bases fitting TRBD2. The CDR3 is 18 residues long. The germline V gene has CDR1 SGHRS and CDR2 YFSETQ. V lost 0 bases and J lost 3; bases outside the gene matches: 10. The CDR3 DNA follows: TGCGCCAGCAGCTTGGGGACTAGCGGGCGTTCGATAGAAGAGACCCAGTACTTC. This gives the protein CASSLGTSGRSIEETQYF.

This clone is classed as large (0.1 to 1%). The rearrangement links TRBV7-8 to TRBJ1-5; 8 positions match TRBD1. CDR1 and CDR2 from the germline V gene are SGHVS and FQNEAQ. This CDR3 has 14 residues. The V gene end was trimmed by 4 bases and the J gene end by 2 bases; junction bases not matched to a gene: 1. CDR3 sequence reads: CASSYRGGNQPQHF. In DNA, the CDR3 is TGTGCCAGCAGCTACAGGGGGGGCAATCAGCCCCAGCATTTT.

This chain uses TRBV6-6 with TRBJ2-5; D remains unclear. The V and J ends lost 2 bases and 6 bases respectively, with 13 bases between them. This CDR3 comprises 14 residues. The germline gives CDR1 MNHNY, CDR2 SVGAGI (reference sequence). CDR3 loop: CASSYVPRSKTQYF. DNA of the CDR3: TGTGCCAGCAGTTACGTACCCCGAAGCAAGACCCAGTACTTC.